This T cell receptor beta chain comes out of a study of blood T cells in healthy people across ages. Study at large: With template switching, about one barcoded beta molecule was captured per two T cells.

To note about this clonotype: One end of the junction is discordant with germline, which a read error may explain.

Germline assignment: CDR1 SGHDN and CDR2 FVKESK. This CDR3 is built from 13 residues. PCR was performed a second time for about 7 to 11 cycles using a sample-barcoded 5' primer and a J-beta primer mix. Every sample gave at least 2.5 million paired-end reads containing CDR3. From the 5' RACE reads, TCRdb called clonotypes with MiXCR, one entry per CDR3 protein. The table includes just over 1 million distinct CDR3 sequences, 45% detected once. The sample taken for sequencing was blood. The chain carries TRBV14 and TRBJ2-7; D ambiguous. The origin of this receptor is a woman aged 55-69 years in good health. CDR3 amino acids: CASTPSQAETQYF. The CDR3 nucleotides are TGTGCCAGCACCCCATCCCAGGCGGAGACCCAGTATTTC.